The T cell receptor (beta chain) described here comes from a study of metastatic and nonmetastatic thyroid tumors. Original methodology: What underpinned the distant-metastasis classifier for papillary thyroid cancer was the set of CDR3 differences across clinicopathological groups. From the PCR reads, TCRdb re-called clones with MiXCR. Here the V and J calls rest on TCRdb's processing, not on the authors' analysis. In the table there are tens of thousands of clones, less than 20% of which are singletons. Patients underwent thyroid surgery, and none had received any treatment before it. Germline CDR1 reads DFQATT; CDR2 reads SNEGSKA (reference sequence). V shed 2 bases, J shed 0 bases, and the junction held 4 bases outside the gene matches. This CDR3 has 16 residues. This clone is medium-sized (0.01 to 0.1%) in the sample.

Specimen: adjacent normal tissue. The TCR originated in a male donor with papillary thyroid cancer or a benign thyroid nodule (not recorded which). Some clones in this sample may be carry-over from other donors' samples. This chain links TRBV20-1 with TRBJ2-1, with TRBD2 matching over 10 bases. In nucleotides, the CDR3 is TGCAGTGCTAGACACCGACTAGCGGGCTCCTACAATGAGCAGTTCTTC. Residues: CSARHRLAGSYNEQFF.